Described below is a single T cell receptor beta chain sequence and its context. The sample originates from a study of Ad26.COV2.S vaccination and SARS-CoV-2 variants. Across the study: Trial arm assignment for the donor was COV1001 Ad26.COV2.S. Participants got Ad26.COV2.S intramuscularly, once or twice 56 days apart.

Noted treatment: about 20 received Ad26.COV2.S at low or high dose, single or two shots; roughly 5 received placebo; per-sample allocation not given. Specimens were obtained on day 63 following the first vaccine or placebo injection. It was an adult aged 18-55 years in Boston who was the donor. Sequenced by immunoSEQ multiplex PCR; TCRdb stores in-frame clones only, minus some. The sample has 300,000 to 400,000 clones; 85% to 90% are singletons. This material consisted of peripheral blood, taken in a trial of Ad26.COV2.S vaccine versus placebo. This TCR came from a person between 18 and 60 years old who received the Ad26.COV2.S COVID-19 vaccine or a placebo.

CDR3 in amino acids: CASSVVTGDVRNTEAFF. In DNA, the CDR3 is TGTGCCAGCAGCGTAGTAACAGGCGATGTGCGGAACACTGAAGCTTTCTTT. The chain is built from TRBV9 and TRBJ1-1; a weak D match, TRBD1 (5 bases). From germline, CDR1 is SGDLS and CDR2 YYNGEE. There are 17 residues in the CDR3. V shed 0 bases and J shed 1 base, with 16 bases lying between them.